This T cell receptor beta chain was identified during a study of T cell repertoires in cytomegalovirus infection. As for the study in general: It was recently identified HLA-C-restricted and well-studied HLA-B-restricted CMV epitopes that the study used. A matching HLA type, together with CMV infection, was signaled by public TCR beta signatures. Study-level findings and limits: What dominated the ex vivo response were HLA-C-restricted CMV-specific TCR beta clonotypes.

One entry per CDR3 protein results from TCRdb running MiXCR on the reads. The table shows about half a million distinct CDR3 sequences, with roughly a third occurring only once. As concerns this clonotype: Antigen specificity is unknown.

This TCR was recovered from a human donor in good health (CMV status not recorded). Some clones in this sample may be carry-over from other donors' samples. This sample comprised cultured PBMCs, obtained from culture after CMV antigen stimulation.

The CDR3, as DNA: TGTGCCAGCAGAGGGGACAGGGGGCTAGCTTTCTTT. It is translated as CASRGDRGLAFF. V usage is TRBV5-6 and J usage is TRBJ1-1, with 12 bases lining up with TRBD1. Germline CDR1 SGHDT, CDR2 YYEEEE. CDR3 length: 12 amino acids. With V trimmed by 5 bases and J by 10 bases, 3 bases remained unmatched.